In this sample, the clone carrying this TCR beta chain turned up a few times. The antigen is not known. This entry is derived from a study of blood T cells in healthy people across ages. Study-level findings and limits: Long-lived donors had more naive CD4+ cells and higher diversity than aged donors.

Donors were systemically healthy Caucasian individuals from Russia aged roughly 6 to 90 years. Then a second PCR, running roughly 7 to 11 cycles, was carried out with a sample-barcoded 5' primer and a J-beta primer mix. TCRdb re-analysed the 5' RACE reads in MiXCR, keeping a single row per CDR3 protein. Of some 560,000 distinct CDR3 sequences detected, 25% to 35% appear once; the ten largest clones hold approximately 3.5%. CDR3 size: 12 residues. V was clipped by 8 bases and J by 7 bases, with 17 bases between them. Germline V gives CDR1 SQVTM, CDR2 ANQGSEA. The data also belong to a second study, concerning T cells of mothers and their children.

The sample taken for sequencing was blood. The clonotype comes from a boy aged 2 to 9 in good health. This chain links TRBV29-1 with TRBJ1-2; D possibly corresponds to TRBD1 (6 bases). CDR3 protein: CSIPAGAGGYTF. The CDR3 DNA follows: TGCAGCATCCCGGCGGGGGCCGGTGGCTACACCTTC.